This TCR beta chain was sequenced during a study of CD8 T cells in ankylosing spondylitis. Findings of the study overall: It was reported that disease-linked clones were significantly enriched in matched ankylosing spondylitis synovial fluid. The study identified a TCR beta motif of several highly homologous variants that appeared characteristic of ankylosing spondylitis blood. With a CD8+ phenotype, disease-linked clones were relatively rare in peripheral blood.

CDR3 length: 17 residues. The germline V and J ends were trimmed by 5 bases and 2 bases, with 16 bases remaining between them. MiXCR, run by TCRdb on the 5' RACE reads, gives a single entry per CDR3 protein. Of roughly 180,000 distinct CDR3 sequences detected, 10% to 15% appear once; the ten largest clones hold more than 15%. This clonotype turned up a few times. The antigen remains unidentified. The clonotype was recovered from a male donor with ankylosing spondylitis or in good health (not recorded which). This chain links TRBV12-3 or TRBV12-4 with TRBJ1-6; D is unresolved. Sequences were obtained from blood, either unsorted or a sorted T cell fraction (not recorded which). CDR3 bases: TGTGCCAGCAGTCCCCGAGGGCCCGCTACCTATAATTCACCCCTCCACTTT. It yields the protein CASSPRGPATYNSPLHF.